Listed here are 18 T cell receptor beta chains from one sample, sequenced in a study of OX40 agonist ivuxolimab in advanced cancers. Preparation of the library involved the immunoSEQ multiplex PCR assay. TCRdb stores this immuneACCESS table with in-frame sequences only. Part of the clones is absent; in the studies checked, under half of the shortfall reflects unresolved V genes, and no reason is known for the rest. This sample holds tens of thousands of clones; 86% were observed only once. Around 28% of the sample belongs to the ten largest clones. The sequencing used CD4+ or CD8+ T cells sorted from blood, collected in a trial of the OX40 agonist ivuxolimab. The receptor source for this set is an adult with an advanced solid tumor such as melanoma, head and neck, liver or kidney cancer.

This clone is termed large. The gene calls are TRBV4-1 and TRBJ1-1, with D possibly TRBD1 on 5 matching bases. Trimming cost V 0 bases and J 7 bases, with 15 bases left between them. In germline, CDR1 is MGHRA, CDR2 YSYEKL. There are 15 residues in the CDR3. CDR3 DNA sequence: TGCGCCAGCAGCCAAGATATCGGGGGTGGCAATGAAGCTTTCTTT. This gives the protein CASSQDIGGGNEAFF.

The chain has TRBV6-5 and TRBJ2-7; possible D gene TRBD1, 5 bases. Trimming removed 5 bases from V and 4 bases from J, with 15 bases in between. The CDR3 length is 14 residues. Germline-derived CDR1 and CDR2 are MNHEY and SVGAGI. The CDR3 nucleotides are TGTGCCAGCAGTAAATTGACAGACGGGTACGAGCAGTACTTC. Translation: CASSKLTDGYEQYF.

This clone was observed a single time. The chain employs TRBV15 and TRBJ2-1; 10 bases align to TRBD1. Germline lookup yields CDR1 LNHNV and CDR2 YYDKDF (reference sequence). The CDR3 runs 15 residues. V trimming: 2 bases; J trimming: 6 bases; junction bases outside the gene matches: 4. The CDR3 sequence: CATSRSRTGGNEQFF. The CDR3 bases are TGTGCCACCAGCAGATCCCGGACAGGGGGCAATGAGCAGTTCTTC.

This sequence joins TRBV9 and TRBJ2-1, with D maybe TRBD2 (6 bases). V gave up 0 bases and J gave up 2 bases, with 12 bases separating them. From germline, CDR1 is SGDLS and CDR2 YYNGEE. The CDR3 has 16 amino acids. The CDR3 DNA follows: TGTGCCAGCAGCGTAGACTCGCGGGGCCCCTACAATGAGCAGTTCTTC. This encodes CASSVDSRGPYNEQFF.

The CDR3 is CASTTGLSTEAFF. Here the CDR3 DNA reads TGTGCCAGCACTACCGGGCTGAGCACTGAAGCTTTCTTT. The chain links TRBV27 to TRBJ1-1, with D uncertain. The germline V and J ends were trimmed by 7 bases and 4 bases, with 13 bases remaining between them. The CDR3 is made up of 13 amino acids. Germline V lookup: CDR1 MNHEY, CDR2 SMNVEV (reference sequence).

This clone was observed a handful of times. V gene TRBV5-1 combines with J gene TRBJ2-7, with D unresolved. The V end was cut by 5 bases, the J end by 4 bases, with 10 bases between. The CDR3 extends over 12 amino acids. CDR1 and CDR2 from the germline V gene are SGHRS and YFSETQ. The CDR3 spells CASRGPSYEQYF. DNA for the CDR3: TGCGCCAGCAGGGGTCCGAGTTACGAGCAGTACTTC.

This clone was seen only once. The chain joins TRBV27 to TRBJ1-1, with a tentative D call TRBD1 (5 bases). This CDR3 spans 15 amino acids. Looked up from germline, CDR1 is MNHEY and CDR2 is SMNVEV (reference sequence). V shed 3 bases and J shed 0 bases, with 11 bases lying between them. The CDR3 sequence: CASSLGWGLNTEAFF. CDR3 coding DNA: TGTGCCAGCAGTTTGGGCTGGGGACTGAACACTGAAGCTTTCTTT.

The DNA for the CDR3 is TGTGCCAGCAGTTTGGACAGTGAGCAGTTCTTC. It translates to CASSLDSEQFF. This chain links TRBV27 with TRBJ2-1, with a possible D match to TRBD1 (6 bases). V gave up 3 bases and J gave up 9 bases, with 6 bases separating them. The CDR3 has 11 amino acids. Germline V gene sequence: CDR1 MNHEY, CDR2 SMNVEV (reference sequence).

The chain combines TRBV4-1 with TRBJ2-7; D unclear. Germline V gene lookup returns CDR1 MGHRA and CDR2 YSYEKL. The CDR3 extends over 13 amino acids. Trimming left V 1 base short and J 0 bases short, with 4 bases between. The CDR3 here is CASSQGISYEQYF. The CDR3, as DNA: TGCGCCAGCAGCCAAGGGATCTCCTACGAGCAGTACTTC.

This clone appeared a few times. This chain links TRBV13 with TRBJ1-3; TRBD1 is a possible D gene (6 bases). The CDR3 length is 15 residues. Trimming shortened V by 5 bases and J by 2 bases, and 13 bases separated the two germline ends. CDR1 PRHDT and CDR2 FYEKMQ come from the germline V gene (reference sequence). Here the CDR3 DNA reads TGTGCCAGCAGCCCATCACAGGGAGCTGGAAACACCATATATTTT. Its translation: CASSPSQGAGNTIYF.

This clone was observed a handful of times. The rearrangement joins TRBV5-6 to TRBJ2-7; D might be TRBD2 (6 bases). This CDR3 is built from 14 residues. CDR1 is SGHDT and CDR2 is YYEEEE in the germline V gene. V was clipped by 3 bases and J by 6 bases, with 16 bases between them. CDR3 nucleotides: TGTGCCAGCAGCTGGGGGGAGGATCGGGGCGAGCAGTACTTC. This sequence encodes CASSWGEDRGEQYF.

This chain connects TRBV9 to TRBJ2-2; 7 bases line up with TRBD1. The CDR3 extends over 15 amino acids. Trimming took 7 bases from V and 3 from J; bases not matched to a gene: 9. From germline, CDR1 is SGDLS and CDR2 YYNGEE. CDR3 protein: CASSEGQYYTGELFF. CDR3 bases: TGTGCCAGCTCAGAGGGACAGTATTACACCGGGGAGCTGTTTTTT. Combining the CDR3 with reference TRBV9 and TRBJ2-2 gives the whole variable domain DSGVTQTPKHLITATGQRVTLRCSPRSGDLSVYWYQQSLDQGLQFLIQYYNGEERAKGNILERFSAQQFPDLHSELNLSSLELGDSALYFCASSEGQYYTGELFFGEGSRLTVL.

The chain employs TRBV19 and TRBJ2-1; the D is unclear. This CDR3 contains 12 residues. Germline-derived CDR1 and CDR2 are LNHDA and SQIVND (reference sequence). V was cut by 9 bases and J by 4 bases, with 10 bases left in between. CDR3 in amino acids: CASRDPYNEQFF. CDR3 DNA sequence: TGTGCCAGCCGAGACCCTTACAATGAGCAGTTCTTC.

This chain joins TRBV11-2 and TRBJ1-1; 7 nucleotides match TRBD1. CDR3 length: 16 residues. Germline V gene lookup returns CDR1 SGHAT and CDR2 FQNNGV. J lost 2 bases, V lost 5 bases, and 11 bases had no gene match. CDR3 region: CASSATGWIRNTEAFF. The CDR3 DNA follows: TGTGCCAGCAGCGCGACAGGGTGGATCAGAAACACTGAAGCTTTCTTT.

The J gene is TRBJ2-5, the V gene TRBV6-6; the D gene could be TRBD1 or TRBD2 (5 bases each). The better agreement between TRBJ2-7 and the DNA end casts doubt on the J call. CDR1 is MNHNY and CDR2 is SVGAGI in the germline V gene (reference sequence). This CDR3 has 14 residues. This CDR3 is CASSDRDQGYEQYF. The CDR3 nucleotides read TGTGCCAGCAGTGACCGGGACCAGGGCTACGAGCAGTACTTC.

This chain connects TRBV18 to TRBJ2-2, with D possibly matching TRBD2 (5 bases). The CDR3 is 13 residues long. The germline V and J ends were trimmed by 8 bases and 6 bases, with 13 bases remaining between them. The germline V gene has CDR1 KGHSH and CDR2 LQKENI. The CDR3 here is CASPSREAGELFF. The CDR3 DNA is TGTGCCAGCCCTAGCCGGGAAGCCGGGGAGCTGTTTTTT. Complete variable domain (other parts from reference TRBV18 and TRBJ2-2): NAGVMQNPRHLVRRRGQEARLRCSPMKGHSHVYWYRQLPEEGLKFMVYLQKENIIDESGMPKERFSAEFPKEGPSILRIQQVVRGDSAAYFCASPSREAGELFFGEGSRLTVL.

The chain links TRBV7-6 to TRBJ1-5; 10 nucleotides agree with TRBD1. J was trimmed by 2 bases and V by 1 base; bases with no gene match: 8. The germline CDR1 and CDR2 sequences are SGHVS and FNYEAQ. This CDR3 spans 18 amino acids. The CDR3 sequence is CASSLGSGTGVGNQPQHF. For the CDR3, the DNA is TGTGCCAGCAGCTTAGGATCAGGGACAGGGGTAGGCAATCAGCCCCAGCATTTT.

This clone is medium-sized within its sample. The rearrangement uses TRBV7-9 and TRBJ2-7, with D uncertain. Germline-derived CDR1 and CDR2 are SEHNR and FQNEAQ (reference sequence). Trimming stripped 3 bases from V and 5 bases from J, with 17 bases between. The CDR3 sequence is 15 residues long. Here the CDR3 reads CASSLGTGFSNEQYF. CDR3 bases: TGTGCCAGCAGCTTGGGTACCGGGTTTAGCAACGAGCAGTACTTC.